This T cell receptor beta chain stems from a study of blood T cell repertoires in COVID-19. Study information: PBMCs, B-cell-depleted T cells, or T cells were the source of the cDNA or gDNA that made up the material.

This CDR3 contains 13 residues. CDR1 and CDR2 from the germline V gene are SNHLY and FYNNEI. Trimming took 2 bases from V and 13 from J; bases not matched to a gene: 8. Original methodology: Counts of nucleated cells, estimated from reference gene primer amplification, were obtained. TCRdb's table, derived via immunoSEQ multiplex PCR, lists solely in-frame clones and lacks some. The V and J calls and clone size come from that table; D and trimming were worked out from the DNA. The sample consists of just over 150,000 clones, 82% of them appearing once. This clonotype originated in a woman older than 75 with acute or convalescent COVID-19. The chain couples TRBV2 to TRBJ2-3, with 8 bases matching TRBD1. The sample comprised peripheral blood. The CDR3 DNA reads TGTGCCAGCAGTGAAATGGCTTTGGACAGGGAGTATTTT. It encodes CASSEMALDREYF.